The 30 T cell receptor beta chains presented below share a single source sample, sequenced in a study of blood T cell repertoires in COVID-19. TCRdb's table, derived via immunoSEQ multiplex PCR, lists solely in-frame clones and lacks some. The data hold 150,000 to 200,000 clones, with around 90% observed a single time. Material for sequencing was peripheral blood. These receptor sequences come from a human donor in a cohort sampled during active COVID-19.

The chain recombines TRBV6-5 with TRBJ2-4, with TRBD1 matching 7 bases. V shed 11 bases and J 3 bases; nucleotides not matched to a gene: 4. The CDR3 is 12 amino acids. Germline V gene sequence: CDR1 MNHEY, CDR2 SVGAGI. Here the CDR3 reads CAYRGVKNIQYF. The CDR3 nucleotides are TGTGCCTACAGGGGAGTCAAAAACATTCAGTACTTC.

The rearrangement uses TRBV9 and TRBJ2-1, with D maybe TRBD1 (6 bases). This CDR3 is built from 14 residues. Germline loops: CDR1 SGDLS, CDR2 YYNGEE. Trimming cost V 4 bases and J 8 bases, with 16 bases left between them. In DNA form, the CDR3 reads TGTGCCAGCAGCCGAGCCGACAGGATTGATGAGCAGTTCTTC. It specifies CASSRADRIDEQFF.

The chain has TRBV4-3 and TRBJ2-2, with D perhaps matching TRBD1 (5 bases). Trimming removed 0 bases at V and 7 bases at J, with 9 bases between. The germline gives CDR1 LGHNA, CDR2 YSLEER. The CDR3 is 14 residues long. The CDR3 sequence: CASSQDRGYGELFF. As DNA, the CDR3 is TGCGCCAGCAGCCAAGATAGGGGCTACGGGGAGCTGTTTTTT.

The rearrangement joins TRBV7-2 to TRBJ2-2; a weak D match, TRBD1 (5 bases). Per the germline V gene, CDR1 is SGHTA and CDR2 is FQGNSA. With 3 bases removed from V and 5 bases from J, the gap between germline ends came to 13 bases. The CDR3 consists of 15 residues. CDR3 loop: CASSFVGRQTGELFF. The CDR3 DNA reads TGTGCCAGCAGCTTCGTGGGGCGGCAGACCGGGGAGCTGTTTTTT.

The CDR3 DNA is TGTGCCAGCAGCCCAGGGACATGGCCCAACACCATATATTTT. Amino acid sequence: CASSPGTWPNTIYF. This chain connects TRBV5-4 to TRBJ1-3; possible D gene TRBD1, 6 bases. Trimming cost V 4 bases and J 7 bases, with 15 bases left between them. The CDR3 has 14 amino acids. Germline V lookup: CDR1 SGHNT, CDR2 YYREEE (reference sequence).

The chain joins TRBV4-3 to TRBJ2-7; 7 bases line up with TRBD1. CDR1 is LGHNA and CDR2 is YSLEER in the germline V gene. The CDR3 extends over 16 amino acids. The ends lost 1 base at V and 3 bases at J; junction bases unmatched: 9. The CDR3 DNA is TGCGCCAGCAGCCAAGTTTCGGCAGGGGGATTCTACGAGCAGTACTTC. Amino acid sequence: CASSQVSAGGFYEQYF.

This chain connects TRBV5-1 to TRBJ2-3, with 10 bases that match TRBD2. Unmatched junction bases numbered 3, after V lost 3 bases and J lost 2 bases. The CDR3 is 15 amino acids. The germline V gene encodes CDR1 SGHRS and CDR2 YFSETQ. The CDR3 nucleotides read TGCGCCAGCAGCTCGGGACTAGCGCCCACAGATACGCAGTATTTT. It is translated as CASSSGLAPTDTQYF.

CDR3 in DNA: TGTGCCAGCAGCCTACCGGGACAGGGTGGAAACACCATATATTTT. This sequence encodes CASSLPGQGGNTIYF. The chain has TRBV4-2 and TRBJ1-3; 9 bases are shared with TRBD1. The CDR3 is 15 residues long. Germline values: CDR1 LGHNA, CDR2 YNFKEQ. J lost 3 bases, V lost 4 bases, and 4 bases had no gene match.

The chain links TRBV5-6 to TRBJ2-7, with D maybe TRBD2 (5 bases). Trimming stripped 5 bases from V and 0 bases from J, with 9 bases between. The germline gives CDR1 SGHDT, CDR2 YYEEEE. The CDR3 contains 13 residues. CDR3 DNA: TGTGCCAGCAGTAGTAGCGACTCCTACGAGCAGTACTTC. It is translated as CASSSSDSYEQYF.

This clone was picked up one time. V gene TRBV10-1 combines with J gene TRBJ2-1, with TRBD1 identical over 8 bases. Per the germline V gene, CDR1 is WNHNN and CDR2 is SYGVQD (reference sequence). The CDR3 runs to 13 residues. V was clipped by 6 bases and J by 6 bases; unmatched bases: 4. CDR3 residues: CASSVRGRNEQFF. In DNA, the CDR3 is TGCGCCAGCAGCGTCAGGGGGCGCAATGAGCAGTTCTTC.

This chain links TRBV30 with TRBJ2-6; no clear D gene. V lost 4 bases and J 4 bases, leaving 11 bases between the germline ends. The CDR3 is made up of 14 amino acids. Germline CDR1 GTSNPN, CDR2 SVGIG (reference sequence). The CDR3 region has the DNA TGTGCCTGGACAGGCACGCAGGGGGCCAACGTCCTGACTTTC. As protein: CAWTGTQGANVLTF.

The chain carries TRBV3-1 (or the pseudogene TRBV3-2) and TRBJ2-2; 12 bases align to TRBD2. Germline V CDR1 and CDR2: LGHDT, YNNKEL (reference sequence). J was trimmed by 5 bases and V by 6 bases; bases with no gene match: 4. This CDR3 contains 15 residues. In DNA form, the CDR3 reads TGTGCCAGCAGGACTAGCGGGAGAAGAACCGGGGAGCTGTTTTTT. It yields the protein CASRTSGRRTGELFF.

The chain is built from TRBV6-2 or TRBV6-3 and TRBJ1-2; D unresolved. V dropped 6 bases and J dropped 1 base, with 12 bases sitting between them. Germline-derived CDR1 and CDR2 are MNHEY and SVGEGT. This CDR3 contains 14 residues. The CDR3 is CASSELEVNYGYTF. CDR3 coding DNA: TGTGCCAGCAGCGAACTAGAGGTTAACTATGGCTACACCTTC.

CDR3: CASSPLIQFNNKLEGYDEQFF. The CDR3 DNA is TGTGCCAGCTCACCACTAATACAATTCAACAACAAATTGGAGGGGTACGATGAGCAGTTCTTC. This rearrangement joins TRBV18 to TRBJ2-1; the D gene is possibly TRBD2 (6 bases). Trimming removed 1 base from V and 8 bases from J, with 33 bases in between. The CDR3 contains 21 residues. CDR1 is KGHSH and CDR2 is LQKENI in the germline V gene. The whole variable domain, remainder taken from reference TRBV18 and TRBJ2-1, is NAGVMQNPRHLVRRRGQEARLRCSPMKGHSHVYWYRQLPEEGLKFMVYLQKENIIDESGMPKERFSAEFPKEGPSILRIQQVVRGDSAAYFCASSPLIQFNNKLEGYDEQFFGPGTRLTVL.

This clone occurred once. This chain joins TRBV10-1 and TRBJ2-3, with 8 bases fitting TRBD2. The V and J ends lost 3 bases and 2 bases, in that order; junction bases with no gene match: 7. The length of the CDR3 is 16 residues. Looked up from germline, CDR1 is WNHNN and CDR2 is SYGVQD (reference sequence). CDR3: CASSDGRGGTTDTQYF. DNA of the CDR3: TGCGCCAGCAGTGACGGACGGGGGGGCACCACAGATACGCAGTATTTT.

The CDR3 region is CASSPVLTGAQETQYF. DNA for the CDR3: TGTGCCAGCTCACCCGTCCTCACAGGAGCCCAAGAGACCCAGTACTTC. The chain uses TRBV18 and TRBJ2-5; a possible D gene is TRBD1 (5 bases). Germline assignment: CDR1 KGHSH and CDR2 LQKENI. V gave up 3 bases and J gave up 1 base, with 15 bases separating them. The CDR3 has 16 amino acids.

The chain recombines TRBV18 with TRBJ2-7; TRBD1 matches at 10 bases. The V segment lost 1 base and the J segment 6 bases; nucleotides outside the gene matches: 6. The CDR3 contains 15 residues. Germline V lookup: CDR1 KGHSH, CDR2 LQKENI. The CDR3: CASSPRQGASVEQYF. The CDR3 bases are TGTGCCAGCTCACCACGACAGGGGGCGTCTGTCGAGCAGTACTTC.

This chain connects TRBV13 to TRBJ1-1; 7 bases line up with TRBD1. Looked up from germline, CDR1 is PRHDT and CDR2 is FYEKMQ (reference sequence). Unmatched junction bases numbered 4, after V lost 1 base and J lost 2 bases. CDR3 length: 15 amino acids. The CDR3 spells CASSLVDRDNTEAFF. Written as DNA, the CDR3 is TGTGCCAGCAGCTTAGTTGACAGGGACAACACTGAAGCTTTCTTT.

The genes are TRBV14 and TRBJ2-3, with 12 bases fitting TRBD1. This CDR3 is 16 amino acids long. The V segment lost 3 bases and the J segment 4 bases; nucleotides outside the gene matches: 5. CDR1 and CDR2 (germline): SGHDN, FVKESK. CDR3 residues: CASSQTGTGGADTQYF. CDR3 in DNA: TGTGCCAGCAGCCAGACCGGGACAGGGGGCGCAGATACGCAGTATTTT.

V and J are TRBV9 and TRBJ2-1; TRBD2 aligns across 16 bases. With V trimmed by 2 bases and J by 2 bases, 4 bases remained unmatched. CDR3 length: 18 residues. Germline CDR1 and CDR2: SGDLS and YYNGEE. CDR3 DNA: TGTGCCAGCAGCGTTGGGACTAGCGGGAGGGGCCCCTACAATGAGCAGTTCTTC. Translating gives CASSVGTSGRGPYNEQFF.

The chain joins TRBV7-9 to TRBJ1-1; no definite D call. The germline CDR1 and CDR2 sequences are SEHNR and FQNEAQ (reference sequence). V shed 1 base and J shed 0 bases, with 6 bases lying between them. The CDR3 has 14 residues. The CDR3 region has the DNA TGTGCCAGCAGCTTAGGGCAGGTGAACACTGAAGCTTTCTTT. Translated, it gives CASSLGQVNTEAFF.

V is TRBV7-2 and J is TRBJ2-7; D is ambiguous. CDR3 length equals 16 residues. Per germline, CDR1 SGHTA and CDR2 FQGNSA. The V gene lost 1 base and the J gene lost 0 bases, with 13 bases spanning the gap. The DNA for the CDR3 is TGTGCCAGCAGCTTAGTTGTTGGTCCTAACTCCTACGAGCAGTACTTC. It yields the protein CASSLVVGPNSYEQYF.

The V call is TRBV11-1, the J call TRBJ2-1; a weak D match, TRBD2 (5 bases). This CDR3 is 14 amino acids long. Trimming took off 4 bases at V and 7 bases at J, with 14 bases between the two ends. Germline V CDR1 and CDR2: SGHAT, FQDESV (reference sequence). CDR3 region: CASSSGHTGNEQFF. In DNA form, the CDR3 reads TGTGCCAGCAGCTCGGGCCATACGGGAAATGAGCAGTTCTTC. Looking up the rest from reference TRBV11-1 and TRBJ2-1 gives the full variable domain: EAEVAQSPRYKITEKSQAVAFWCDPISGHATLYWYRQILGQGPELLVQFQDESVVDDSQLPKDRFSAERLKGVDSTLKIQPAELGDSAMYLCASSSGHTGNEQFFGPGTRLTVL.

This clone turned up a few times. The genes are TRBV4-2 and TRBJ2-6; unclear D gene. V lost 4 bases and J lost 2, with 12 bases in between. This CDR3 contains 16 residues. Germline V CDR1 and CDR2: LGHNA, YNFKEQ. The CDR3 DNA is TGTGCCAGCAGCCCTTCCCAGGTTACTGGGGCCAACGTCCTGACTTTC. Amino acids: CASSPSQVTGANVLTF.

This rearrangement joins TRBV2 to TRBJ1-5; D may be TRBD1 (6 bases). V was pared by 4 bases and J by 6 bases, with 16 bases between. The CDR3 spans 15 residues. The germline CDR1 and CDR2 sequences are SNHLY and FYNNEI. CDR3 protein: CASSADGGRGQPQHF. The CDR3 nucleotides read TGTGCCAGCAGTGCTGACGGGGGGCGGGGTCAGCCCCAGCATTTT.

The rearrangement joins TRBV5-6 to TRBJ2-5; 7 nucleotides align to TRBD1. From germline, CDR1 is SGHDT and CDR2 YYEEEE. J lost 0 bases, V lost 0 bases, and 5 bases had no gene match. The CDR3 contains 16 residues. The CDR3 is CASSLEGGTDQETQYF. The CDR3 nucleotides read TGTGCCAGCAGCTTGGAGGGTGGGACAGACCAAGAGACCCAGTACTTC.

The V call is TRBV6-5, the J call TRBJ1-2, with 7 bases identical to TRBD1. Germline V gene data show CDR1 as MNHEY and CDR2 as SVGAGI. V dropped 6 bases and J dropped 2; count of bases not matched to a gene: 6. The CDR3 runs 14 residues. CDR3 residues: CASRSSGGNYGYTF. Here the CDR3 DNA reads TGTGCCAGCAGAAGCTCAGGGGGGAACTATGGCTACACCTTC.

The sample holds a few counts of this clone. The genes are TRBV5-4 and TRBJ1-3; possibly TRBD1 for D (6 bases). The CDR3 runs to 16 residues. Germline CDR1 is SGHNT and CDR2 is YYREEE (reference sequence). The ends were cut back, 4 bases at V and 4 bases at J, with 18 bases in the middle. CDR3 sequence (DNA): TGTGCCAGCAGCCTGGGGGGGCCGAATTACGGAAACACCATATATTTT. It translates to CASSLGGPNYGNTIYF.

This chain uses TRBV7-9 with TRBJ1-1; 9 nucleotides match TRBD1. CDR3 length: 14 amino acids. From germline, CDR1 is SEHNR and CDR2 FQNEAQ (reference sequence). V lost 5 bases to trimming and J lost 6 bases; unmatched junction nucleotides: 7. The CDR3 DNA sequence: TGTGCCAGCAGCACACTGACAGGGGGTGCTGAAGCTTTCTTT. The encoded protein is CASSTLTGGAEAFF.

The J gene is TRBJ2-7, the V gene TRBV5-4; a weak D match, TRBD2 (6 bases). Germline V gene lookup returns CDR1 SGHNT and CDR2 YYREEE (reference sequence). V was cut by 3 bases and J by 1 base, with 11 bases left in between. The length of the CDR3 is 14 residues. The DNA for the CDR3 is TGTGCCAGCAGCTCTCGGGCGGGATCCTACGAGCAGTACTTC. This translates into CASSSRAGSYEQYF.